This passage covers 20 T cell receptor beta chains from one sample sequenced in a study of CD8 T cells in ankylosing spondylitis. General study points: Fewer than ten highly homologous variants made up a TCR beta motif that seemed to typify ankylosing spondylitis blood.

TCRdb called the 5' RACE reads again in MiXCR, with one record for every CDR3 protein. The sample consists of 500,000 to 550,000 distinct CDR3 sequences, over 9.5% of them appearing once. Their specific antigens are unknown. Sequenced: blood, either unsorted or a sorted T cell fraction (not recorded which). The receptors derive from a male donor with ankylosing spondylitis.

The CDR3 sequence: CASSLAAADAAFTGELFF. The CDR3 coding sequence is TGTGCCAGCAGCTTAGCGGCGGCAGACGCGGCCTTCACCGGGGAGCTGTTTTTT. This chain links TRBV7-2 with TRBJ2-2, with unresolved D. Trimming removed 0 bases from V and 4 bases from J, with 18 bases in between. Germline V gives CDR1 SGHTA, CDR2 FQGNSA. The length of the CDR3 is 18 residues.

This clonotype was counted only a few times. The chain employs TRBV7-9 and TRBJ1-3; D remains ambiguous. The germline CDR1 and CDR2 sequences are SEHNR and FQNEAQ (reference sequence). CDR3 length equals 16 residues. Trimming pared 5 bases from V and 0 bases from J, leaving 14 bases between. DNA of the CDR3: TGTGCCAGCAGCGATACCGGGGAAGGCTCTGGAAACACCATATATTTT. It yields the protein CASSDTGEGSGNTIYF.

This clonotype was observed a few times. J is TRBJ2-3 and V is TRBV4-1, with D unclear. The length of the CDR3 is 13 residues. The germline V gene encodes CDR1 MGHRA and CDR2 YSYEKL. Trimming removed 0 bases from V and 5 bases from J, with 6 bases in between. The CDR3 is CASSQEWGDTQYF. In DNA form, the CDR3 reads TGCGCCAGCAGCCAAGAGTGGGGAGATACGCAGTATTTT.

Only a few counts were recorded for this clonotype. This sequence joins TRBV7-2 and TRBJ2-1; 9 bases match TRBD1. Germline V CDR1 and CDR2: SGHTA, FQGNSA. The ends lost 8 bases at V and 0 bases at J; junction bases unmatched: 8. The CDR3 contains 16 residues. The CDR3 nucleotides are TGTGCCAGCTCCGGGACAGGGACGAGCTCCTACAATGAGCAGTTCTTC. It yields the protein CASSGTGTSSYNEQFF.

Notes on this clonotype: This may be a read error: a much more frequent sequence differs by one nucleotide. The chain couples TRBV4-2 to TRBJ2-1; maybe TRBD2 (6 bases). Germline V gene data show CDR1 as LGHNA and CDR2 as YNFKEQ. V lost 0 bases, J lost 5 bases, and 20 bases lay in between. The CDR3 is made up of 18 amino acids. CDR3 sequence (DNA): TGTGCCAGCAGCCAAGATTCGGGGGTCGTAGGGCCCCACAATGAGCAGTTCTTC. The encoded protein is CASSQDSGVVGPHNEQFF.

The chain joins TRBV20-1 to TRBJ1-5; 7 bases are shared with TRBD1. The trim removed 6 bases at V and 5 bases at J, leaving 7 bases unmatched. Germline V gene data show CDR1 as DFQATT and CDR2 as SNEGSKA (reference sequence). The CDR3 has 13 amino acids. CDR3 region: CSARDSLYQPQHF. The DNA for the CDR3 is TGCAGTGCGCGGGACAGTCTATATCAGCCCCAGCATTTT.

This clonotype was picked up a small number of times. CDR3 DNA: TGCAGTGCTAGTGCGGCAGGGGGGTACTATGGCTACACCTTC. Residues: CSASAAGGYYGYTF. V gene TRBV20-1 combines with J gene TRBJ1-2; TRBD1 aligns across 7 bases. The CDR3 runs 14 residues. Per the germline V gene, CDR1 is DFQATT and CDR2 is SNEGSKA (reference sequence). The junction had 7 bases not matched to a gene; V was cut back by 3 bases and J by 3 bases.

The chain links TRBV5-1 to TRBJ2-7; D is uncertain. This CDR3 has 15 amino acids. The germline V and J ends were trimmed by 4 bases and 0 bases, with 14 bases remaining between them. Germline CDR1 SGHRS, CDR2 YFSETQ. This chain's CDR3 is CASSPDGKPSYEQYF. Written as DNA, the CDR3 is TGCGCCAGCAGCCCGGACGGTAAACCCTCCTACGAGCAGTACTTC. The whole variable domain, remainder taken from reference TRBV5-1 and TRBJ2-7, is KAGVTQTPRYLIKTRGQQVTLSCSPISGHRSVSWYQQTPGQGLQFLFEYFSETQRNKGNFPGRFSGRQFSNSRSEMNVSTLELGDSALYLCASSPDGKPSYEQYFGPGTRLTVT.

This clonotype turned up a few times. The chain recombines TRBV5-1 with TRBJ1-3; D is uncertain. V lost 3 bases to trimming and J lost 2 bases, with 12 bases between them. CDR1 is SGHRS and CDR2 is YFSETQ in the germline V gene. The CDR3 has 15 amino acids. The CDR3 here is CASSWGVGPGNTIYF. As DNA, the CDR3 is TGCGCCAGCAGCTGGGGTGTTGGCCCTGGAAACACCATATATTTT.

This clonotype has only a few counts. The chain combines TRBV7-2 with TRBJ2-4; no definite D call. V lost 3 bases, J lost 5 bases, and 11 bases lay in between. CDR3 length: 14 amino acids. Germline values: CDR1 SGHTA, CDR2 FQGNSA. The CDR3 DNA sequence: TGTGCCAGCAGCTTGAGAAGAGGCCAAAACATTCAGTACTTC. As protein: CASSLRRGQNIQYF. The complete variable domain, with remaining parts taken from reference TRBV7-2 and TRBJ2-4, reads GAGVSQSPSNKVTEKGKDVELRCDPISGHTALYWYRQSLGQGLEFLIYFQGNSAPDKSGLPSDRFSAERTGGSVSTLTIQRTQQEDSAVYLCASSLRRGQNIQYFGAGTRLSVL.

This clonotype was recorded at least ten times. The chain is built from TRBV5-5 and TRBJ2-1, with TRBD2 matching 11 bases. V shed 8 bases and J 5 bases; nucleotides not matched to a gene: 6. Germline-derived CDR1 and CDR2 are SGHKS and YYEKEE (reference sequence). The CDR3 has 14 residues. In DNA, the CDR3 is TGTGCCAGTACGGGGACTAGCGGACACAATGAGCAGTTCTTC. Its translation: CASTGTSGHNEQFF. Looking up the rest from reference TRBV5-5 and TRBJ2-1 gives the full variable domain: DAGVTQSPTHLIKTRGQQVTLRCSPISGHKSVSWYQQVLGQGPQFIFQYYEKEERGRGNFPDRFSARQFPNYSSELNVNALLLGDSALYLCASTGTSGHNEQFFGPGTRLTVL.

This clonotype appeared a few times. V is TRBV10-3 and J is TRBJ2-1; 12 nucleotides line up with TRBD2. The CDR3 consists of 15 residues. Germline CDR1 reads ENHRY; CDR2 reads SYGVKD. The V segment lost 3 bases and the J segment 13 bases; nucleotides outside the gene matches: 10. The CDR3 spells CAISDRLAGAPPQFF. CDR3 nucleotide sequence: TGTGCCATCAGTGATCGACTAGCGGGAGCCCCTCCACAGTTCTTC.

The table lists this clonotype with a few counts. V gene TRBV20-1 combines with J gene TRBJ2-1; 10 nucleotides line up with TRBD1. There are 18 residues in the CDR3. The ends lost 8 bases at V and 3 bases at J; junction bases unmatched: 19. CDR1 and CDR2 from the germline V gene are DFQATT and SNEGSKA (reference sequence). For the CDR3, the DNA is TGCAGTACAAAGGGGGACAGGGGCCGAGGCAGGATCTACAATGAGCAGTTCTTC. This codes for CSTKGDRGRGRIYNEQFF.

This clonotype was seen many times. The rearrangement uses TRBV7-2 and TRBJ1-5; D is perhaps TRBD1 (6 bases). V was trimmed by 2 bases and J by 7 bases, leaving 15 bases between them. Germline V gene lookup returns CDR1 SGHTA and CDR2 FQGNSA. The CDR3 length is 15 residues. The CDR3 is CASSLKGGVSQPQHF. For the CDR3, the DNA is TGTGCCAGCAGCTTAAAGGGGGGGGTTTCACAGCCCCAGCATTTT.

This clonotype was seen more than once but under ten times. The chain carries TRBV5-1 and TRBJ2-5, with TRBD2 identical over 12 bases. CDR3 size: 16 residues. Germline V lookup: CDR1 SGHRS, CDR2 YFSETQ. J gave up 5 bases and V 4 bases, and 9 bases lay outside the gene matches. DNA of the CDR3: TGCGCCAGCAGCCCATACCCTAGCGGGAGGGCTGAGACCCAGTACTTC. This translates into CASSPYPSGRAETQYF.

This clonotype turned up a few times. J is TRBJ1-1 and V is TRBV5-1, with D hard to call. This CDR3 is built from 15 residues. Deletions cut 0 bases from V and 1 base from J, with 10 bases between. The germline V gene encodes CDR1 SGHRS and CDR2 YFSETQ. The CDR3 loop is CASSLEWVGNTEAFF. CDR3 coding DNA: TGCGCCAGCAGCTTGGAGTGGGTGGGGAACACTGAAGCTTTCTTT. Variable domain in full (rest from reference TRBV5-1 and TRBJ1-1): KAGVTQTPRYLIKTRGQQVTLSCSPISGHRSVSWYQQTPGQGLQFLFEYFSETQRNKGNFPGRFSGRQFSNSRSEMNVSTLELGDSALYLCASSLEWVGNTEAFFGQGTRLTVV.

A few counts support this clonotype. The chain has TRBV29-1 and TRBJ2-1, with D uncertain. This CDR3 has 17 residues. Germline V lookup: CDR1 SQVTM, CDR2 ANQGSEA. V lost 0 bases, J lost 5 bases, and 20 bases lay in between. In nucleotides, the CDR3 is TGCAGCGTTGAAGATTACGGTGGCCACGCCGACGACAATGAGCAGTTCTTC. It specifies CSVEDYGGHADDNEQFF.

This chain links TRBV6-1 with TRBJ2-7; weak D call: TRBD2 (6 bases). Germline values: CDR1 MNHNS, CDR2 SASEGT. CDR3 length: 15 residues. Trimming pared 6 bases from V and 2 bases from J, leaving 17 bases between. In nucleotides, the CDR3 is TGTGCCAGCAGCCCCGCAGCGGGCTTTACCTACGAGCAGTACTTC. Its translation is CASSPAAGFTYEQYF.

This clonotype was counted ten times or more. V usage is TRBV4-2 and J usage is TRBJ2-1; a weak D match, TRBD2 (5 bases). The CDR3 loop spans 16 amino acids. The germline V gene encodes CDR1 LGHNA and CDR2 YNFKEQ. Trimming stripped 4 bases from V and 2 bases from J, with 15 bases between. CDR3 loop: CASSLYPSMTYNEQFF. In DNA form, the CDR3 reads TGTGCCAGCAGCCTTTATCCTAGCATGACCTACAATGAGCAGTTCTTC.

This clonotype was found a few times. V is TRBV25-1 and J is TRBJ2-5, with 7 nucleotides matching TRBD1. The CDR3 has 14 residues. Germline assignment: CDR1 MGHDK and CDR2 SYGVNS. The J segment lost 5 bases and the V segment lost 7 bases, leaving 10 bases of the junction unmatched. The CDR3 here is CASTTTGRGETQYF. The CDR3 region has the DNA TGTGCCAGCACCACGACAGGGCGTGGGGAGACCCAGTACTTC.